Listed below are T cell receptor beta chains from one sample, sequenced in a study of CD8 T cells in ankylosing spondylitis. TCRdb passed the 5' RACE reads through MiXCR, listing each CDR3 protein once. The sample includes about 250,000 distinct CDR3 sequences, over 30% of them seen just once. Sequences were obtained from blood, either unsorted or a sorted T cell fraction (not recorded which). The receptor source for this set is a male donor with ankylosing spondylitis or in good health (not recorded which). Both conserved end residues are part of each CDR3. The D gene is left open where the match is weak. Rows give clone size only sometimes, using once, few, many, or a class for an expanded clone.

D	V	J	size	DNA	CDR3
NA	TRBV20-1	TRBJ1-2	NA	TGCAGTGCTAGCCCCGTTTCCCGAAGCAGCTTCCATGGCTACACCTTC	CSASPVSRSSFHGYTF
NA	TRBV7-9	TRBJ2-7	NA	TGTGCCAGCAGCCGGCCTCTAATAGGGGGCTCCTACGAGCAGTACTTC	CASSRPLIGGSYEQYF
TRBD1	TRBV5-1	TRBJ1-3	NA	TGCGCCAGCAGCTTACAGGGGGATGGAAACACCATATATTTT	CASSLQGDGNTIYF
TRBD1	TRBV6-5	TRBJ2-1	few	TGTGCCAGCAGTTACTGGACACAGGGGAGCCACAATGAGCAGTTCTTC	CASSYWTQGSHNEQFF
NA	TRBV12-3/TRBV12-4	TRBJ2-2	few	TGTGCCAGCAGTTTCAAGGGGTTTGTCACCGGGGAGCTGTTTTTT	CASSFKGFVTGELFF
TRBD2	TRBV4-2	TRBJ2-7	once	TGTGCCAGCAGCCAAGGGGTACGGGGGGACCATACCTACGAGCAGTACTTC	CASSQGVRGDHTYEQYF
NA	TRBV27	TRBJ1-6	NA	TGTGCCAGCAGTTTATCGGGGCATAATTCACCCCTCCACTTT	CASSLSGHNSPLHF
TRBD2	TRBV20-1	TRBJ2-7	few	TGCAGTCTTAGCGGGGGGTCCTTCTACGAGCAGTACTTC	CSLSGGSFYEQYF
NA	TRBV20-1	TRBJ1-1	NA	TGCAGTGCGCCCAGACAGAACACTGAAGCTTTCTTT	CSAPRQNTEAFF
NA	TRBV29-1	TRBJ2-7	NA	TGCAGCGCGGACAGTGGTGACGGTTTCTCCTACGAGCAGTACTTC	CSADSGDGFSYEQYF
NA	TRBV6-5	TRBJ2-6	NA	TGTGCCAGCAGTTCATTAGGGGCGGGGGCCAACGTCCTGACTTTC	CASSSLGAGANVLTF
TRBD2	TRBV20-1	TRBJ2-7	NA	TGCAGTGCAAAGTGGGCTAGCGGCTACGAGCAGTACTTC	CSAKWASGYEQYF
NA	TRBV6-4	TRBJ2-3	few	TGTGCCAGCAGTGACTCGGGAGGGGGTGCCACAGATACGCAGTATTTT	CASSDSGGGATDTQYF
NA	TRBV3-1	TRBJ1-2	NA	TGTGCCAGCAGCCAAGACAGGGTGAACTATGGCTACACCTTC	CASSQDRVNYGYTF
NA	TRBV29-1	TRBJ2-5	NA	TGCAGCGCCGTAACCGGGACGCCTCAAGAGACCCAGTACTTC	CSAVTGTPQETQYF
NA	TRBV29-1	TRBJ2-1	NA	TGCAGCGTTGAAGATGGCAGATCTTGGGATGAGCAGTTCTTC	CSVEDGRSWDEQFF
NA	TRBV12-3/TRBV12-4	TRBJ2-5	few	TGTGCCAGCAGTTTGCGTTCGACTCCCTCCGGAGAGACCCAGTACTTC	CASSLRSTPSGETQYF
NA	TRBV6-5	TRBJ1-3	NA	TGTGCCAGCAAGTCGGGGGGAAACACCATATATTTT	CASKSGGNTIYF
NA	TRBV18	TRBJ2-1	NA	TGTGCCAGCTCACCAGAGGCCCACAATGAGCAGTTCTTC	CASSPEAHNEQFF
NA	TRBV20-1	TRBJ1-1	few	TGCAGTGCGGCCGGAGGGGGTCGGAGTGAAGCTTTCTTT	CSAAGGGRSEAFF
NA	TRBV28	TRBJ1-5	few	TGTGCCAGCAGTTTAGGGGAGGCGGGGCAGCCCCAGCATTTT	CASSLGEAGQPQHF
TRBD2	TRBV7-3	TRBJ2-1	NA	TGTGCCAGCAGCTCGACTAGCGGGGGGGCCATAAATGAGCAGTTCTTC	CASSSTSGGAINEQFF
TRBD1	TRBV15	TRBJ1-5	NA	TGTGCCACCAGCAGGACAGGGGGGGGTCAGCCCCAGCATTTT	CATSRTGGGQPQHF
TRBD1	TRBV20-1	TRBJ2-7	NA	TGCAGTGCTCCCGGACAGGGGGCTCATAAGCAGTACTTC	CSAPGQGAHKQYF
NA	TRBV5-1	TRBJ1-1	few	TGCGCCAGCAGTTACGGCAGGAACACTGAAGCTTTCTTT	CASSYGRNTEAFF
NA	TRBV4-2	TRBJ1-5	NA	TGTGCCAGCAGCCAAGGTCAAGGAGTGACGGTTCAGCCCCAGCATTTT	CASSQGQGVTVQPQHF